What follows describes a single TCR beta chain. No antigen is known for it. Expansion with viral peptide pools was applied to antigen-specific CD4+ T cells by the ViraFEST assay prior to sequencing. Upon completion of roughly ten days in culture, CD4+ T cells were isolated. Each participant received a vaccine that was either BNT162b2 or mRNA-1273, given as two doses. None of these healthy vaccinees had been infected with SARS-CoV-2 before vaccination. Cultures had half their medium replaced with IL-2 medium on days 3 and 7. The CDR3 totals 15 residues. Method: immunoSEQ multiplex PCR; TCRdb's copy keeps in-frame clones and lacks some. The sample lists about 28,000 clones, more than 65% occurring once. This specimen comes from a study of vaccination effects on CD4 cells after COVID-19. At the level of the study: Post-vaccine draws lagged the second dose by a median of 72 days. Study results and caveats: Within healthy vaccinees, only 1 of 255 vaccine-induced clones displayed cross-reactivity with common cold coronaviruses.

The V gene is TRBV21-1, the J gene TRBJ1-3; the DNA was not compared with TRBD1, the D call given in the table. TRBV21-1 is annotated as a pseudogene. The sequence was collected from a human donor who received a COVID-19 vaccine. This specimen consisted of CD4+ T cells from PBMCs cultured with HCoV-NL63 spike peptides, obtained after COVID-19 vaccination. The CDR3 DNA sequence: TGTGCCAGCATCAAGCGGACAGGCCCCAGGGACACCATATATTTT. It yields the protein CASIKRTGPRDTIYF.